This T cell receptor beta chain was recorded in a study of blood T cell repertoires in COVID-19. TCRdb's copy holds only in-frame clones and misses some; the assay was immunoSEQ multiplex PCR. The sample includes under 300,000 clones, about 80% of them seen just once. The sequence was obtained from an elderly woman with acute or convalescent COVID-19. The specimen was peripheral blood.

The CDR3 region is CASSLLNRETTNEKLFF. The CDR3 region has the DNA TGTGCCAGCTCACTACTCAACAGGGAAACAACTAATGAAAAACTGTTTTTT. J is TRBJ1-4 and V is TRBV18, with D possibly being TRBD1 (6 bases). The V and J ends lost 4 bases and 0 bases respectively, with 15 bases between them. The CDR3 is made up of 17 amino acids. Germline V gives CDR1 KGHSH, CDR2 LQKENI. The complete variable domain, with remaining parts taken from reference TRBV18 and TRBJ1-4, reads NAGVMQNPRHLVRRRGQEARLRCSPMKGHSHVYWYRQLPEEGLKFMVYLQKENIIDESGMPKERFSAEFPKEGPSILRIQQVVRGDSAAYFCASSLLNRETTNEKLFFGSGTQLSVL.